In its sample, the clone carrying this T cell receptor (beta chain) was seen many times. This sample stems from a study of human T cells and chemical hapten exposure. The length of the CDR3 is 14 residues. V lost 6 bases and J lost 2; bases outside the gene matches: 3. Germline lookup yields CDR1 SQVTM and CDR2 ANQGSEA. Total RNA extraction was carried out from unfractionated whole blood. As originally analysed: The median was approximately 89,000 TCRs per sample, ranging about 20,000 to 700,000. TCRdb ran MiXCR on the 5' RACE reads and lists one entry per CDR3 protein. The V and J calls reflect TCRdb's pipeline rather than the authors' work. There are 150,000 or so distinct CDR3 sequences in the sample; about 4.3% occur only once, and about 1.3% lies in the top ten.

The chain is built from TRBV29-1 and TRBJ2-6; 8 bases agree with TRBD2. This clonotype was obtained from a female donor in good health. The CDR3 DNA is TGCAGCGTCTTAGCGGGGACTGGGGCCAACGTCCTGACTTTC. Translated: CSVLAGTGANVLTF.